This paragraph reports one T cell receptor (beta chain). Its antigen is not identified. This entry comes from a study of cytomegalovirus exposure and HLA in healthy donors. Points from the study as a whole: Researchers catalogued 160 or so TCR beta chains as cytomegalovirus-associated. V segments that were indistinguishable, TRBV6-2 and TRBV6-3 among them, were omitted from analysis.

Healthy people donating bone marrow made up the donors. Both 60 Vbeta primers and 13 Jbeta primers went into the PCR. Using immunoSEQ multiplex PCR, the repertoire was profiled, and TCRdb retains in-frame clones only, with some absent. Of 99,000 or so clones listed, 9.5% to 15% are singletons. CDR3 length equals 14 residues. The germline V gene encodes CDR1 SNHLY and CDR2 FYNNEI. Trimming cost V 7 bases and J 7 bases, with 20 bases left between them. The V and J genes are TRBV2 and TRBJ2-7; possibly TRBD2 for D (5 bases). What was sequenced was PBMCs. The receptor was isolated from a man aged 35 to 55 in good health and CMV-seropositive. The CDR3: CASTASQRPGEQYF. DNA of the CDR3: TGTGCCAGCACTGCCAGTCAGCGTCCGGGAGAGCAGTACTTC.